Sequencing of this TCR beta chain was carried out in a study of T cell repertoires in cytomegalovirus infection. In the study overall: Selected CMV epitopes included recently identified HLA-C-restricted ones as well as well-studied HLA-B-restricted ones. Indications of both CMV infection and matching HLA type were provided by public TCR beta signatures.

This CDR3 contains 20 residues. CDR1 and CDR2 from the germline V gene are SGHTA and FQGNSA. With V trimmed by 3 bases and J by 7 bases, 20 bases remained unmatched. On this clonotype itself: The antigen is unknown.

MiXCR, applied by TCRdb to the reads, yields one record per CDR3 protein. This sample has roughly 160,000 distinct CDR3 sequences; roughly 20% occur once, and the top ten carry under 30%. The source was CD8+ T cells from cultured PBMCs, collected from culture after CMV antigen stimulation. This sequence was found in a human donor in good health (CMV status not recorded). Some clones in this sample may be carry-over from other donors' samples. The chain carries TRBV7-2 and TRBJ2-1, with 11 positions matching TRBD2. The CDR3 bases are TGTGCCAGCAGCTTCCTCCCGATACCCCCTACTAGCGGGGGAGAAAATGAGCAGTTCTTC. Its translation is CASSFLPIPPTSGGENEQFF.